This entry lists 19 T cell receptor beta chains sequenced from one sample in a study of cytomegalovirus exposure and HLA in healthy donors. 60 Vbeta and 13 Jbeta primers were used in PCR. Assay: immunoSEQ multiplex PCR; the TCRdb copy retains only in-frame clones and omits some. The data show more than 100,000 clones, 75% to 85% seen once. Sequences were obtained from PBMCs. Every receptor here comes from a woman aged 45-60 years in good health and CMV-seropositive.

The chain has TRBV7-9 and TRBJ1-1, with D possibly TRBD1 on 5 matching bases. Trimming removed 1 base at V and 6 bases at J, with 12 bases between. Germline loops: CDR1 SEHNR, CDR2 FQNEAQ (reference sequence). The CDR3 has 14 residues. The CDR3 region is CASSLVWGVAEAFF. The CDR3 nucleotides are TGTGCCAGCAGCTTAGTTTGGGGGGTGGCTGAAGCTTTCTTT. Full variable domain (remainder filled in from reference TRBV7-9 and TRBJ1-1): DTGVSQNPRHKITKRGQNVTFRCDPISEHNRLYWYRQTLGQGPEFLTYFQNEAQLEKSRLLSDRFSAERPKGSFSTLEIQRTEQGDSAMYLCASSLVWGVAEAFFGQGTRLTVV.

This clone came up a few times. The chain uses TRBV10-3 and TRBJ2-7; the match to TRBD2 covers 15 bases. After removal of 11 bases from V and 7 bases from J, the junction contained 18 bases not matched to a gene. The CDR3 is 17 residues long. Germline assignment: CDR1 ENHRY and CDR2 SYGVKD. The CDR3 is CASNGGLAGGRLGEQYF. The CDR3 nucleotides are TGTGCCTCCAATGGGGGACTAGCGGGAGGAAGGCTGGGGGAGCAGTACTTC.

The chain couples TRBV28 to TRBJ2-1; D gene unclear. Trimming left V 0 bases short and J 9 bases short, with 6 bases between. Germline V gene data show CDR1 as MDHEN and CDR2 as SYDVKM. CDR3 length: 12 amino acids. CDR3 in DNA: TGTGCCAGCAGTTTATGGCGCTTTGAGCAGTTCTTC. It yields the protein CASSLWRFEQFF. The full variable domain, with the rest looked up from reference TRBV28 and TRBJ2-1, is DVKVTQSSRYLVKRTGEKVFLECVQDMDHENMFWYRQDPGLGLRLIYFSYDVKMKEKGDIPEGYSVSREKKERFSLILESASTNQTSMYLCASSLWRFEQFFGPGTRLTVL.

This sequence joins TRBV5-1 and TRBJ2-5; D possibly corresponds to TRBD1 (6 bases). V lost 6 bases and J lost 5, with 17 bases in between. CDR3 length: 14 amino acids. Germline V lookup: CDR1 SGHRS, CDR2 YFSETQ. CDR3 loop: CASTMGTRGETQYF. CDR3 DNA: TGCGCCAGCACCATGGGCACTAGGGGGGAGACCCAGTACTTC.

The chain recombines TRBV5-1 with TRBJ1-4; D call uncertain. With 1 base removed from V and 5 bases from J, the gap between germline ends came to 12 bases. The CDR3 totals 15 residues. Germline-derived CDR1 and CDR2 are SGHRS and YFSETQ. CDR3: CASSLTRSMNEKLFF. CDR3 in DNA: TGCGCCAGCAGCTTGACCAGGTCGATGAATGAAAAACTGTTTTTT.

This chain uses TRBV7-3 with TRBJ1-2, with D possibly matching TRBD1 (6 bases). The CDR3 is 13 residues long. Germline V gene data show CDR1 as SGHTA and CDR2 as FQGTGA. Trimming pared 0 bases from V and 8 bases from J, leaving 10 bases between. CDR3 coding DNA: TGTGCCAGCAGCTTAACGCCAGGGGAGGGCTACACCTTC. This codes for CASSLTPGEGYTF.

The chain's CDR3 is CSVEVSGSPSYEQYF. CDR3 DNA: TGCAGCGTTGAAGTTAGCGGGAGCCCCTCCTACGAGCAGTACTTC. This rearrangement joins TRBV29-1 to TRBJ2-7; 9 nucleotides match TRBD2. After removal of 1 base from V and 0 bases from J, the junction contained 4 bases not matched to a gene. The CDR3 is 15 residues long. Germline values: CDR1 SQVTM, CDR2 ANQGSEA.

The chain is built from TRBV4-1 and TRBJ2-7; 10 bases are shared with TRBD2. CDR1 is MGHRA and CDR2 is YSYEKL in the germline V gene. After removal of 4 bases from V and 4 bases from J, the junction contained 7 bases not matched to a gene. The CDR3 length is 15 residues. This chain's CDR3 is CASSPLAGVTYEQYF. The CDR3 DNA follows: TGCGCCAGCAGCCCCCTAGCGGGAGTAACATACGAGCAGTACTTC.

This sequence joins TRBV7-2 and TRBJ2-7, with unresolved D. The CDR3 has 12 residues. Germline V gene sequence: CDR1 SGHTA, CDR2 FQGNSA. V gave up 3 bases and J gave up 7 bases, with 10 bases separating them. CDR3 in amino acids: CASSLLGLEQYF. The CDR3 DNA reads TGTGCCAGCAGCTTGCTGGGCTTAGAGCAGTACTTC.

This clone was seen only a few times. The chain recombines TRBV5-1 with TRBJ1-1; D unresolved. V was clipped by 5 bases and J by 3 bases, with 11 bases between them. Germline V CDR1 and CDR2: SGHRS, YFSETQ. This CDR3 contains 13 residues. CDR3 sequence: CASRRARDTEAFF. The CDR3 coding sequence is TGCGCCAGCAGGAGGGCACGGGACACTGAAGCTTTCTTT.

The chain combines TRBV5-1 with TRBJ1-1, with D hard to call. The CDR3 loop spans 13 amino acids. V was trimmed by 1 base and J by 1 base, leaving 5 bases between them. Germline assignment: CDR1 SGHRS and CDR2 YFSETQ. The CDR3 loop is CASSLTENTEAFF. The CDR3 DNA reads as TGCGCCAGCAGCTTGACAGAGAACACTGAAGCTTTCTTT. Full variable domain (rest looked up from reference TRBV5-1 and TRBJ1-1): KAGVTQTPRYLIKTRGQQVTLSCSPISGHRSVSWYQQTPGQGLQFLFEYFSETQRNKGNFPGRFSGRQFSNSRSEMNVSTLELGDSALYLCASSLTENTEAFFGQGTRLTVV.

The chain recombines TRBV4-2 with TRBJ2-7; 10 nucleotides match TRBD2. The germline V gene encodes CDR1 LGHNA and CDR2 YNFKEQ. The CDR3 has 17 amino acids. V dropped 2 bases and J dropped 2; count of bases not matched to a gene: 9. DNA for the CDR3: TGTGCCAGCAGCCAATTACTAGCGGGGTCTCTCCCCTACGAGCAGTACTTC. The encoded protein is CASSQLLAGSLPYEQYF.

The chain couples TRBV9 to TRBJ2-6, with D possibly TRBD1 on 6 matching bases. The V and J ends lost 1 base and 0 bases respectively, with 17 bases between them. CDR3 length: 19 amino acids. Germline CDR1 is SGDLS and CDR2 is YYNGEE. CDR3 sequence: CASSVQGNRALSGANVLTF. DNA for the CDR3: TGTGCCAGCAGCGTACAGGGGAACAGGGCACTCTCTGGGGCCAACGTCCTGACTTTC.

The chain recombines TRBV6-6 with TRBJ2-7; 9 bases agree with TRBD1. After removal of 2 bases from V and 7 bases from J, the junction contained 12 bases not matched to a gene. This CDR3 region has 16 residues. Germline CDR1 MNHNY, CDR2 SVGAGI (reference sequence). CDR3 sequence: CASSYRRDRVGKEQYF. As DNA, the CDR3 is TGTGCCAGCAGTTACAGGCGGGACAGGGTCGGCAAAGAGCAGTACTTC.

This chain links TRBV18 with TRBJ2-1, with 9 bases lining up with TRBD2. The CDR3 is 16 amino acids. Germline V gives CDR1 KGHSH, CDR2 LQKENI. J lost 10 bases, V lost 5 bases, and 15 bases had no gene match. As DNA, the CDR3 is TGTGCCAGCTCATCTCTAGCGGGACGGGTGGGGAACGAGCAGTTCTTC. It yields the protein CASSSLAGRVGNEQFF. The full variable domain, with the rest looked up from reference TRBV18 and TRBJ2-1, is NAGVMQNPRHLVRRRGQEARLRCSPMKGHSHVYWYRQLPEEGLKFMVYLQKENIIDESGMPKERFSAEFPKEGPSILRIQQVVRGDSAAYFCASSSLAGRVGNEQFFGPGTRLTVL.

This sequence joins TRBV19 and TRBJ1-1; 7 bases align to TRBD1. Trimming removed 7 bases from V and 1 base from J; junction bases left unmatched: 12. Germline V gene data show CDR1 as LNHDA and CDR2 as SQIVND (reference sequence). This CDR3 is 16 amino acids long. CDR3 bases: TGTGCCAGTACCCCAAGGGGGCCCTATGAGAACACTGAAGCTTTCTTT. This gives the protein CASTPRGPYENTEAFF.

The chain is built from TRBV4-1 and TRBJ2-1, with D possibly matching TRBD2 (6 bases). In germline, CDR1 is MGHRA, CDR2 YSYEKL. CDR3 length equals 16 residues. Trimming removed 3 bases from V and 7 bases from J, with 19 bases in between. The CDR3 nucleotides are TGCGCCAGCAGCCAGCGAGGGACTCTCCTGGGGAATGAGCAGTTCTTC. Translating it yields CASSQRGTLLGNEQFF.

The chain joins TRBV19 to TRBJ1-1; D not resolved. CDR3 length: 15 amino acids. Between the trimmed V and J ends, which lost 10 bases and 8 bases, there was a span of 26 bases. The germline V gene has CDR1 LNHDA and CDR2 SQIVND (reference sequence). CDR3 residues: CATRRSIEPYFEAFF. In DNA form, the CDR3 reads TGTGCCACTCGTCGATCAATCGAGCCATACTTCGAAGCTTTCTTT.

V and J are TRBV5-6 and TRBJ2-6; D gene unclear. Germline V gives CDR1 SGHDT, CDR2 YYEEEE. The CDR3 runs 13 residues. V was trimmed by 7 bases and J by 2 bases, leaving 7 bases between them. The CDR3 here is CASQAAGANVLTF. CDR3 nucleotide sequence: TGTGCCAGCCAGGCAGCTGGGGCCAACGTCCTGACTTTC.